One and the same sample provided the 19 T cell receptor beta chains below, sequenced in a study of glioma-infiltrating T cells after dendritic cell vaccination. The time point: after dendritic cell vaccination, including at tumor progression/relapse. Method: immunoSEQ multiplex PCR; TCRdb's copy keeps in-frame clones and lacks some. The sample has some 110,000 clones, around 87% seen once; the top ten hold roughly 2.8%. The material sequenced was blood, taken after dendritic cell vaccination. These receptors originate from a human donor with glioblastoma.

The chain joins TRBV19 to TRBJ1-2; possibly TRBD1 for D (6 bases). Germline-derived CDR1 and CDR2 are LNHDA and SQIVND (reference sequence). Trimming cost V 4 bases and J 3 bases, with 18 bases left between them. This CDR3 region has 16 residues. CDR3 region: CASSTTGIGADYGYTF. CDR3 sequence (DNA): TGTGCCAGTAGTACCACAGGGATAGGGGCGGACTATGGCTACACCTTC.

This clone came up a few times. The chain uses TRBV5-1 and TRBJ1-1; D is possibly TRBD1 (5 bases). Germline V CDR1 and CDR2: SGHRS, YFSETQ. The CDR3 loop spans 13 amino acids. V shed 5 bases and J shed 1 base, with 9 bases lying between them. The CDR3 spells CASRMGPNTEAFF. CDR3 coding DNA: TGCGCCAGCAGGATGGGGCCGAACACTGAAGCTTTCTTT.

A note on this clone: One junction end does not reproduce the germline sequence, and a read error may be involved. This rearrangement joins TRBV7-3 to TRBJ2-7; possibly TRBD2 for D (5 bases). Germline lookup yields CDR1 SGHTA and CDR2 FQGTGA. This CDR3 has 12 residues. CDR3 nucleotide sequence: TGTGCCCCCAGCTCCTGGAGGAGATTCCATCGCTTC. Its protein product is CAPSSWRRFHRF.

V usage is TRBV9 and J usage is TRBJ1-4; tentatively, D is TRBD1 (6 bases). The CDR3 is 14 residues long. Trimming cost V 7 bases and J 2 bases, with 12 bases left between them. Germline V lookup: CDR1 SGDLS, CDR2 YYNGEE. CDR3 nucleotide sequence: TGTGCCAGCTCGGATGGACAGACTAATGAAAAACTGTTTTTT. Translation gives CASSDGQTNEKLFF.

This sequence joins TRBV29-1 and TRBJ1-2; 11 bases fit TRBD1. V lost 7 bases, J lost 5 bases, and 6 bases stayed unmatched. This CDR3 has 13 amino acids. Germline assignment: CDR1 SQVTM and CDR2 ANQGSEA. CDR3 nucleotide sequence: TGCAGCGCTACCGGACAGGGGGCATATGGCTACACCTTC. It codes for CSATGQGAYGYTF.

This chain links TRBV19 with TRBJ2-5; D is perhaps TRBD1 (6 bases). V dropped 2 bases and J dropped 4 bases, with 8 bases sitting between them. The CDR3 spans 13 residues. The V gene's germline CDR1 is LNHDA and CDR2 SQIVND (reference sequence). The CDR3 nucleotides read TGTGCCAGTAGTATAAACAGGGTAGAGACCCAGTACTTC. This translates into CASSINRVETQYF.

The CDR3 is CASSDLEVGTEAFF. For the CDR3, the DNA is TGTGCCAGCAGTGATTTAGAGGTGGGCACTGAAGCTTTCTTT. The chain couples TRBV2 to TRBJ1-1, with D hard to call. This CDR3 has 14 amino acids. Germline V gene lookup returns CDR1 SNHLY and CDR2 FYNNEI. Trimming removed 3 bases at V and 4 bases at J, with 12 bases between.

The genes are TRBV30 and TRBJ2-7, with TRBD1 identical over 8 bases. The CDR3 sequence is 14 residues long. Germline trimming cut 0 bases from V and 3 bases from J; bases unmatched to any gene: 4. Germline CDR1 reads GTSNPN; CDR2 reads SVGIG (reference sequence). CDR3 in DNA: TGTGCCTGGAGTGTAGGACAGGGAAGCTACGAGCAGTACTTC. Its protein product is CAWSVGQGSYEQYF. Variable domain in full (rest from reference TRBV30 and TRBJ2-7): SQTIHQWPATLVQPVGSPLSLECTVEGTSNPNLYWYRQAAGRGLQLLFYSVGIGQISSEVPQNLSASRPQDRQFILSSKKLLLSDSGFYLCAWSVGQGSYEQYFGPGTRLTVT.

The chain is built from TRBV29-1 and TRBJ2-1; 8 bases agree with TRBD2. This CDR3 region has 14 residues. The V gene's germline CDR1 is SQVTM and CDR2 ANQGSEA. J lost 5 bases, V lost 4 bases, and 7 bases had no gene match. In nucleotides, the CDR3 is TGCAGCGTTGCTAGGGACGGGGGGGACAATGAGCAGTTCTTC. Translating gives CSVARDGGDNEQFF.

The V and J genes are TRBV27 and TRBJ2-7; 8 positions match TRBD1. The CDR3 is 16 residues long. Trimming removed 4 bases from V and 5 bases from J; junction bases left unmatched: 13. CDR1 MNHEY and CDR2 SMNVEV come from the germline V gene (reference sequence). CDR3 DNA sequence: TGTGCCAGCAGTTCGAGCCTGGGCAGGGGGCTTGACGAGCAGTACTTC. This translates into CASSSSLGRGLDEQYF.

This chain links TRBV7-6 with TRBJ2-7; a possible D gene is TRBD2 (5 bases). The ends were cut back, 5 bases at V and 5 bases at J, with 19 bases in the middle. The CDR3 totals 15 residues. Germline lookup yields CDR1 SGHVS and CDR2 FNYEAQ. As DNA, the CDR3 is TGTGCCAGCAGCCCAGCGGAGGAAGTGGGCCACGAGCAGTACTTC. It translates to CASSPAEEVGHEQYF.

The chain links TRBV5-6 to TRBJ1-4; no reliable D call. The germline CDR1 and CDR2 sequences are SGHDT and YYEEEE. The CDR3 covers 18 residues. Trimming removed 3 bases from V and 4 bases from J, with 22 bases in between. CDR3 protein: CASSSARLLPHYNEKLFF. In DNA, the CDR3 is TGTGCCAGCAGCTCAGCTCGACTACTCCCGCATTATAATGAAAAACTGTTTTTT.

The V gene is TRBV2, the J gene TRBJ1-1; D remains unclear. Per the germline V gene, CDR1 is SNHLY and CDR2 is FYNNEI. The germline V and J ends were trimmed by 6 bases and 4 bases, with 15 bases remaining between them. The CDR3 is 14 amino acids. This chain's CDR3 is CASSTDLAGTEAFF. CDR3 nucleotide sequence: TGTGCCAGCAGCACGGACCTCGCGGGCACTGAAGCTTTCTTT.

The chain has TRBV30 and TRBJ1-2, with D possibly matching TRBD1 (5 bases). CDR3 length equals 13 residues. CDR1 and CDR2 from the germline V gene are GTSNPN and SVGIG (reference sequence). Here the CDR3 DNA reads TGTGCTGGGGTAGGGGATGGTAACTATGGCTACACCTTC. Encoded protein: CAGVGDGNYGYTF.

J is TRBJ2-2 and V is TRBV2; 13 bases fit TRBD2. Unmatched junction bases numbered 3, after V lost 4 bases and J lost 4 bases. CDR1 is SNHLY, CDR2 FYNNEI, per germline. The length of the CDR3 is 16 residues. CDR3 sequence: CASSALAGGVTGELFF. The CDR3 coding sequence is TGTGCCAGCAGTGCACTAGCGGGGGGGGTCACCGGGGAGCTGTTTTTT. The variable domain in full, with the rest retrieved from reference TRBV2 and TRBJ2-2, is EPEVTQTPSHQVTQMGQEVILRCVPISNHLYFYWYRQILGQKVEFLVSFYNNEISEKSEIFDDQFSVERPDGSNFTLKIRSTKLEDSAMYFCASSALAGGVTGELFFGEGSRLTVL.

V and J are TRBV10-3 and TRBJ2-1, with 12 bases lining up with TRBD2. The CDR3 totals 14 residues. Germline CDR1 ENHRY, CDR2 SYGVKD. Germline trimming cut 4 bases from V and 15 bases from J; bases unmatched to any gene: 10. CDR3 amino acids: CAISGTSGASRWFF. The CDR3 coding sequence is TGTGCCATCAGTGGGACTAGCGGGGCCTCTAGGTGGTTCTTC.

The chain couples TRBV5-1 to TRBJ2-5; the D gene is possibly TRBD1 (6 bases). Germline V lookup: CDR1 SGHRS, CDR2 YFSETQ. Trimming stripped 2 bases from V and 6 bases from J, with 14 bases between. The CDR3 loop spans 14 amino acids. The CDR3 DNA is TGCGCCAGCAGCTTTGTTGCAGGGGAAAAGACCCAGTACTTC. As protein: CASSFVAGEKTQYF. Full variable domain (remainder filled in from reference TRBV5-1 and TRBJ2-5): KAGVTQTPRYLIKTRGQQVTLSCSPISGHRSVSWYQQTPGQGLQFLFEYFSETQRNKGNFPGRFSGRQFSNSRSEMNVSTLELGDSALYLCASSFVAGEKTQYFGPGTRLLVL.

The rearrangement uses TRBV7-8 and TRBJ2-3; 9 nucleotides match TRBD2. Looked up from germline, CDR1 is SGHVS and CDR2 is FQNEAQ. With V trimmed by 5 bases and J by 6 bases, 3 bases remained unmatched. The CDR3 extends over 13 amino acids. This CDR3 is CASSPAGGDTQYF. DNA of the CDR3: TGTGCCAGCAGCCCCGCGGGGGGGGATACGCAGTATTTT.

The rearrangement joins TRBV5-1 to TRBJ1-1, with 8 bases fitting TRBD1. The V segment lost 6 bases and the J segment 3 bases; nucleotides outside the gene matches: 10. Germline CDR1 SGHRS, CDR2 YFSETQ. The CDR3 runs 15 residues. CDR3 region: CASTLLRGQDTEAFF. CDR3 nucleotides: TGCGCCAGCACCCTACTCAGGGGGCAGGACACTGAAGCTTTCTTT.